Listed here are 19 T cell receptor beta chains from one sample, sequenced in a study of shared clonotypes between healthy human individuals (dated by TCRdb to about 2020). The protocol used for the library was the immunoSEQ multiplex PCR assay. The clones in this table, taken by TCRdb from immuneACCESS, are in-frame only. Not every clone is retained; where verified, under half of the shortfall comes from an unresolved V gene, and the cause of the rest is unknown. The sample yields about 1.5 million clones; 98% were counted once. The top ten clonotypes cover 0.4% to 0.45% of the sample. The sample consisted of naive CD4+ T cells sorted from blood. The sample's cell subset or site label is to be understood as: CD45RA+ positively selected. Receptor source: a man aged 30-40 years in good health.

The V gene is TRBV5-6, the J gene TRBJ2-7; no definite D call. The V end was cut by 4 bases, the J end by 7 bases, with 18 bases between. The germline CDR1 and CDR2 sequences are SGHDT and YYEEEE. This CDR3 spans 14 amino acids. CDR3 in amino acids: CASSPPMRASEQYF. The DNA of the CDR3 is TGTGCCAGCAGCCCCCCAATGAGAGCGAGTGAGCAGTACTTC.

In nucleotides, the CDR3 is TGTGCCAGCTTAAGGCCGTATCCCTACGAGCAGTACTTC. As protein: CASLRPYPYEQYF. This chain links TRBV28 with TRBJ2-7; no firm D call. The CDR3 has 13 residues. V shed 8 bases and J shed 2 bases, with 13 bases lying between them. The germline V gene has CDR1 MDHEN and CDR2 SYDVKM. The variable domain in full, completed from reference TRBV28 and TRBJ2-7, reads DVKVTQSSRYLVKRTGEKVFLECVQDMDHENMFWYRQDPGLGLRLIYFSYDVKMKEKGDIPEGYSVSREKKERFSLILESASTNQTSMYLCASLRPYPYEQYFGPGTRLTVT.

The J gene is TRBJ1-1, the V gene TRBV12-5; D perhaps matches TRBD1 (5 bases). This CDR3 region has 17 residues. Germline V gene lookup returns CDR1 LGHNT and CDR2 FRNRAP. Deletions cut 3 bases from V and 0 bases from J, with 17 bases between. CDR3 residues: CASGLGTSGRMNTEAFF. The CDR3 DNA reads as TGTGCTAGTGGTTTAGGGACGTCGGGAAGGATGAACACTGAAGCTTTCTTT.

The chain combines TRBV14 with TRBJ2-2, with D possibly being TRBD1 (5 bases). Germline lookup yields CDR1 SGHDN and CDR2 FVKESK. The CDR3 extends over 14 amino acids. Trimming took 3 bases from V and 1 from J, leaving 6 bases between them. In nucleotides, the CDR3 is TGTGCCAGCAGCCACCAGGGGAACACCGGGGAGCTGTTTTTT. As protein: CASSHQGNTGELFF. The full variable domain, with the rest looked up from reference TRBV14 and TRBJ2-2, is EAGVTQFPSHSVIEKGQTVTLRCDPISGHDNLYWYRRVMGKEIKFLLHFVKESKQDESGMPNNRFLAERTGGTYSTLKVQPAELEDSGVYFCASSHQGNTGELFFGEGSRLTVL.

As for this clone: Additional DNA sequences in this sample encode the identical CDR3. The V call is TRBV29-1, the J call TRBJ2-7, with a tentative D call TRBD2 (6 bases). Trimming pared 4 bases from V and 0 bases from J, leaving 7 bases between. The CDR3 has 12 residues. Germline values: CDR1 SQVTM, CDR2 ANQGSEA. The CDR3 here is CSVVGGSYEQYF. Written as DNA, the CDR3 is TGCAGCGTTGTGGGGGGCTCCTACGAGCAGTACTTC.

This chain joins TRBV5-4 and TRBJ2-7; 8 bases align to TRBD2. Trimming took 4 bases from V and 3 from J; bases not matched to a gene: 6. The CDR3 has 14 amino acids. The V gene's germline CDR1 is SGHNT and CDR2 YYREEE (reference sequence). CDR3 amino acids: CASSQVGRDYEQYF. The CDR3 DNA reads as TGTGCCAGCAGCCAGGTCGGGAGGGACTACGAGCAGTACTTC.

This rearrangement joins TRBV11-2 to TRBJ1-2; 7 bases map to TRBD1. Germline loops: CDR1 SGHAT, CDR2 FQNNGV. The junction had 6 bases not matched to a gene; V was cut back by 4 bases and J by 4 bases. The CDR3 is 14 residues long. CDR3 nucleotide sequence: TGTGCCAGCAGCTCGTTGGGACAGAGCTATGGCTACACCTTC. As protein: CASSSLGQSYGYTF.

This sequence joins TRBV5-4 and TRBJ2-7; the match to TRBD1 covers 11 bases. Germline V gene lookup returns CDR1 SGHNT and CDR2 YYREEE (reference sequence). V shed 0 bases, J shed 6 bases, and the junction held 5 bases outside the gene matches. The CDR3 extends over 15 amino acids. The CDR3 loop reads CASSLEGTGGVEQYF. CDR3 nucleotide sequence: TGTGCCAGCAGCTTGGAGGGGACAGGGGGAGTCGAGCAGTACTTC.

The V call is TRBV6-5, the J call TRBJ1-5, with no clear D. V lost 5 bases and J 5 bases, leaving 16 bases between the germline ends. This CDR3 has 15 amino acids. Germline V gene sequence: CDR1 MNHEY, CDR2 SVGAGI. The CDR3 loop reads CASSHITDRDQPQHF. CDR3 nucleotide sequence: TGTGCCAGCAGTCATATAACGGACCGGGATCAGCCCCAGCATTTT.

The V and J genes are TRBV7-2 and TRBJ2-5, with 8 nucleotides matching TRBD1. The trim removed 5 bases at V and 2 bases at J, leaving 4 bases unmatched. The CDR3 sequence is 14 residues long. Germline loops: CDR1 SGHTA, CDR2 FQGNSA. The CDR3 loop is CASSPRTGQETQYF. CDR3 sequence (DNA): TGTGCCAGCAGCCCCCGGACAGGGCAAGAGACCCAGTACTTC.

Regarding this clone: Distinct nucleotide sequences in the sample also encode this CDR3. The rearrangement uses TRBV18 and TRBJ2-7, with 8 bases lining up with TRBD1. Germline V gene data show CDR1 as KGHSH and CDR2 as LQKENI. V trimming: 3 bases; J trimming: 2 bases; junction bases outside the gene matches: 3. This CDR3 region has 14 residues. The CDR3 DNA follows: TGTGCCAGCTCACCGGGGACAGGCACCTACGAGCAGTACTTC. This encodes CASSPGTGTYEQYF.

V is TRBV5-5 and J is TRBJ2-1, with TRBD1 matching over 7 bases. CDR3 length: 16 amino acids. Germline-derived CDR1 and CDR2 are SGHKS and YYEKEE (reference sequence). Trimming removed 0 bases from V and 7 bases from J; junction bases left unmatched: 10. The CDR3 is CASSLAWGQGVNEQFF. The CDR3 coding sequence is TGTGCCAGCAGCTTGGCCTGGGGGCAGGGGGTTAATGAGCAGTTCTTC.

The chain links TRBV2 to TRBJ2-3; 7 bases are shared with TRBD1. The CDR3 consists of 15 residues. The trim removed 10 bases at V and 2 bases at J, leaving 12 bases unmatched. Germline loops: CDR1 SNHLY, CDR2 FYNNEI. As DNA, the CDR3 is TGTGCCACCCCAAGTGGGGACAGTCACACAGATACGCAGTATTTT. Translation gives CATPSGDSHTDTQYF.

J is TRBJ1-2 and V is TRBV12-5; D may be TRBD1 (5 bases). The CDR3 loop spans 12 amino acids. Between the trimmed V and J ends, which lost 6 bases and 8 bases, there was a span of 13 bases. CDR1 is LGHNT and CDR2 is FRNRAP in the germline V gene. This CDR3 is CASGAQRQGYTF. The CDR3 coding sequence is TGTGCTAGTGGCGCCCAACGACAGGGCTACACCTTC.

The chain has TRBV19 and TRBJ2-3; D not resolved. V lost 8 bases and J lost 2, with 8 bases in between. From germline, CDR1 is LNHDA and CDR2 SQIVND (reference sequence). CDR3 size: 12 residues. CDR3 sequence reads: CASHGLTDTQYF. The CDR3 region has the DNA TGTGCCAGTCACGGCCTCACAGATACGCAGTATTTT.

This chain uses TRBV10-1 with TRBJ2-7; 8 bases are shared with TRBD1. Germline loops: CDR1 WNHNN, CDR2 SYGVQD (reference sequence). Trimming at V came to 5 bases and at J to 6 bases, leaving 12 bases not matched to a gene. CDR3 length: 15 residues. The CDR3 is CASSSGQGNLREQYF. The DNA for the CDR3 is TGCGCCAGCAGTTCCGGACAGGGAAATCTTCGCGAGCAGTACTTC.

Worth noting for this clone: One end of the junction does not line up with germline, which may come from a read error. The chain employs TRBV5-5 and TRBJ1-5, with D possibly TRBD1 on 6 matching bases. Germline CDR1 SGHKS, CDR2 YYEKEE (reference sequence). The CDR3 is made up of 15 amino acids. The CDR3 bases are TGCGCCAGCAGCCAAGATACAGGGAGCAATCAGCCCCAGCATTTT. It codes for CASSQDTGSNQPQHF.

The chain carries TRBV29-1 and TRBJ1-3; D possibly corresponds to TRBD1 (5 bases). This CDR3 comprises 15 residues. With 0 bases removed from V and 4 bases from J, the gap between germline ends came to 13 bases. Germline CDR1 and CDR2: SQVTM and ANQGSEA. CDR3 DNA: TGCAGCGTTGAAGACCCCTGGGGGTTGGGAAACACCATATATTTT. It is translated as CSVEDPWGLGNTIYF.

This rearrangement joins TRBV2 to TRBJ2-1; TRBD2 matches 10 bases. Germline CDR1 is SNHLY and CDR2 is FYNNEI. The CDR3 extends over 15 amino acids. V lost 2 bases to trimming and J lost 8 bases; unmatched junction nucleotides: 6. The CDR3 sequence: CASSEMASGSDEQFF. The CDR3 DNA reads TGTGCCAGCAGTGAAATGGCTAGCGGGAGTGATGAGCAGTTCTTC.